This T cell receptor beta chain was observed in a study of OX40 agonist ivuxolimab in advanced cancers. Data came from immunoSEQ multiplex PCR; TCRdb stores just in-frame clones and leaves some out. The sample consists of some 73,000 clones, about 87% of them appearing once. The length of the CDR3 is 16 residues. Germline CDR1 and CDR2: MNHNS and SASEGT. V dropped 3 bases and J dropped 0 bases, with 15 bases sitting between them. This TCR was recovered from an adult with an advanced solid tumor such as melanoma, head and neck, liver or kidney cancer. This sample comprised CD4+ or CD8+ T cells sorted from blood, obtained in a trial of the OX40 agonist ivuxolimab. The chain recombines TRBV6-1 with TRBJ2-7; D ambiguous. The CDR3 DNA is TGTGCCAGCAGTGACCCCCGACGGCGAACCTCCTACGAGCAGTACTTC. As protein: CASSDPRRRTSYEQYF.